This TCR beta chain was found in a study of blood T cell repertoires in COVID-19. Turning to the study itself: Samples representing acute and convalescent COVID-19 were sourced from the United States, Italy and Spain. Sample material is recorded as cDNA or gDNA derived from T cells, B-cell-depleted T cells, or PBMCs.

As handled by the study authors: Nucleated cell number was recorded as an estimate derived from reference gene primer amplification. Some clones are missing from TCRdb's copy, which holds only in-frame ones; the method was immunoSEQ multiplex PCR. V and J calls and clone size are copied from that table; D and trimming were computed from the DNA. The table shows about 61,000 clones, with around 77% occurring only once. The germline gives CDR1 LNHDA, CDR2 SQIVND (reference sequence). The CDR3 covers 15 residues. The ends lost 6 bases at V and 3 bases at J; junction bases unmatched: 6. This clone was seen only a few times.

The rearrangement links TRBV19 to TRBJ1-3; TRBD1 agrees at 9 bases. The sequence derives from a man older than 75 with active or convalescent COVID-19. The sequenced material came from peripheral blood. CDR3 coding DNA: TGTGCCAGTAGCCCGGACAGGGGCTTTGGAAACACCATATATTTT. Encoded protein: CASSPDRGFGNTIYF. Using reference TRBV19 and TRBJ1-3 for the parts outside the CDR3, the full variable domain is DGGITQSPKYLFRKEGQNVTLSCEQNLNHDAMYWYRQDPGQGLRLIYYSQIVNDFQKGDIAEGYSVSREKKESFPLTVTSAQKNPTAFYLCASSPDRGFGNTIYFGEGSWLTVV.